This T cell receptor beta chain was retrieved from a study of CD8 T cells in ankylosing spondylitis. Study results and caveats: Certain motif variants had earlier appeared in reactive arthritis synovial fluid and blood. Among TCR beta sequences, a motif of under ten highly homologous variants appeared characteristic of ankylosing spondylitis blood.

Remarks on this clonotype: Its cognate antigen is unknown.

Quantitative molecular-barcoded 5'-RACE generated the TCR beta libraries. TCRdb reprocessed the 5' RACE reads with MiXCR, giving one entry per CDR3 protein. Here the sample spans approximately 140,000 distinct CDR3 sequences, roughly 44% being singletons. The trim removed 2 bases at V and 3 bases at J, leaving 7 bases unmatched. The germline V gene has CDR1 LGHNA and CDR2 YSLEER. This CDR3 contains 17 residues. The chain carries TRBV4-3 and TRBJ2-1; TRBD2 matches at 10 bases. This receptor was obtained from a male donor with ankylosing spondylitis. Sequencing was done on a sample of synovial fluid, either unsorted or a sorted T cell fraction (not recorded which). CDR3 region: CASSQPPGTSDYNEQFF. The CDR3 bases are TGCGCCAGCAGCCAACCCCCCGGGACTAGCGACTACAATGAGCAGTTCTTC.